This entry lists 19 T cell receptor beta chains sequenced from one sample in a study of OX40 agonist ivuxolimab in advanced cancers. Libraries were prepared by immunoSEQ multiplex PCR; TCRdb keeps only in-frame clonotypes and omits some of them. The sample lists about 49,000 clones, around 80% seen once, with under 2% in the top ten. The material sequenced was CD4+ or CD8+ T cells sorted from blood, taken in a trial of the OX40 agonist ivuxolimab. Source of these receptors: an adult with an advanced solid tumor such as melanoma, head and neck, liver or kidney cancer.

J is TRBJ1-2 and V is TRBV7-8, with D unresolved. This CDR3 has 15 amino acids. The ends were cut back, 4 bases at V and 8 bases at J, with 20 bases in the middle. Germline-derived CDR1 and CDR2 are SGHVS and FQNEAQ. The CDR3 coding sequence is TGTGCCAGCAGCTCGCCCCGAACAATCCGGTCGGGCTACACCTTC. It specifies CASSSPRTIRSGYTF.

The V and J genes are TRBV7-9 and TRBJ2-5, with D perhaps matching TRBD1 (6 bases). V shed 7 bases and J shed 2 bases, with 14 bases lying between them. The CDR3 is 14 amino acids. Germline assignment: CDR1 SEHNR and CDR2 FQNEAQ (reference sequence). The CDR3 loop is CASNLGGQQETQYF. The CDR3 bases are TGTGCCAGCAACTTGGGTGGACAGCAAGAGACCCAGTACTTC. Combining the CDR3 with reference TRBV7-9 and TRBJ2-5 gives the whole variable domain DTGVSQNPRHKITKRGQNVTFRCDPISEHNRLYWYRQTLGQGPEFLTYFQNEAQLEKSRLLSDRFSAERPKGSFSTLEIQRTEQGDSAMYLCASNLGGQQETQYFGPGTRLLVL.

This clone has more than one count but fewer than ten. This chain joins TRBV18 and TRBJ1-1, with 10 nucleotides matching TRBD1. J gave up 4 bases and V 6 bases, and 8 bases lay outside the gene matches. Germline-derived CDR1 and CDR2 are KGHSH and LQKENI. The CDR3 loop spans 15 amino acids. In DNA form, the CDR3 reads TGTGCCAGCTCTCCGGGACAGGGGTTGTTCACTGAAGCTTTCTTT. It specifies CASSPGQGLFTEAFF.

J is TRBJ2-7 and V is TRBV28, with D unclear. The germline gives CDR1 MDHEN, CDR2 SYDVKM. The V end was cut by 6 bases, the J end by 4 bases, with 19 bases between. The CDR3 contains 15 residues. The CDR3 bases are TGTGCCAGCAGCCCAATAGAACAGCCAATATACGAGCAGTACTTC. This sequence encodes CASSPIEQPIYEQYF.

V and J are TRBV5-4 and TRBJ2-3; maybe TRBD2 (5 bases). There are 15 residues in the CDR3. The germline V and J ends were trimmed by 5 bases and 5 bases, with 18 bases remaining between them. Germline loops: CDR1 SGHNT, CDR2 YYREEE (reference sequence). The CDR3 sequence is CASRAPGVRGDTQYF. Written as DNA, the CDR3 is TGTGCCAGCAGGGCCCCCGGGGTACGGGGAGATACGCAGTATTTT.

The V call is TRBV6-1, the J call TRBJ2-2; D is unresolved. The V end was cut by 11 bases, the J end by 4 bases, with 14 bases between. The V gene's germline CDR1 is MNHNS and CDR2 SASEGT. The CDR3 totals 13 residues. The CDR3 spells CACGGVRTGELFF. DNA for the CDR3: TGTGCCTGCGGTGGGGTTCGCACCGGGGAGCTGTTTTTT.

This clone came up once. The chain recombines TRBV9 with TRBJ2-3; D remains ambiguous. The germline V gene has CDR1 SGDLS and CDR2 YYNGEE. CDR3 size: 13 residues. V lost 1 base and J lost 1, with 4 bases in between. CDR3 in DNA: TGTGCCAGCAGCGTACACCGCACAGATACGCAGTATTTT. It translates to CASSVHRTDTQYF.

CDR3 residues: CSVEAATRTGELFF. The DNA for the CDR3 is TGCAGCGTTGAAGCAGCCACCCGCACCGGGGAGCTGTTTTTT. The rearrangement links TRBV29-1 to TRBJ2-2; D not resolved. The germline gives CDR1 SQVTM, CDR2 ANQGSEA. The ends were cut back, 1 base at V and 4 bases at J, with 10 bases in the middle. CDR3 size: 14 residues.

The rearrangement links TRBV9 to TRBJ2-3, with unresolved D. Per germline, CDR1 SGDLS and CDR2 YYNGEE. Trimming cost V 4 bases and J 2 bases, with 11 bases left between them. CDR3 length: 14 residues. The CDR3 protein is CASSPGWLTDTQYF. CDR3 nucleotides: TGTGCCAGCAGCCCCGGGTGGCTCACAGATACGCAGTATTTT.

The chain combines TRBV5-1 with TRBJ1-2; 8 nucleotides line up with TRBD1. The V and J ends lost 3 bases and 5 bases, in that order; junction bases with no gene match: 9. This CDR3 has 15 residues. Germline CDR1 SGHRS, CDR2 YFSETQ. The CDR3 bases are TGCGCCAGCAGCTACGCAGGGGGCGCTTCGTATGGCTACACCTTC. This codes for CASSYAGGASYGYTF.

J is TRBJ2-7 and V is TRBV4-2; D unresolved. Per the germline V gene, CDR1 is LGHNA and CDR2 is YNFKEQ. The germline V and J ends were trimmed by 0 bases and 2 bases, with 8 bases remaining between them. This CDR3 is 14 amino acids long. The CDR3 DNA reads as TGTGCCAGCAGCCAAGAGAAGCTTACCTACGAGCAGTACTTC. Residues: CASSQEKLTYEQYF.

This chain connects TRBV7-2 to TRBJ2-7; 10 nucleotides match TRBD1. Trimming cost V 1 base and J 6 bases; bases outside gene matches: 12. The germline CDR1 and CDR2 sequences are SGHTA and FQGNSA. The CDR3 length is 17 residues. The CDR3 sequence: CASSLGPRDRGSAEQYF. The CDR3 DNA follows: TGTGCCAGCAGCTTAGGCCCCCGGGACAGGGGTTCCGCCGAGCAGTACTTC.

V is TRBV7-2 and J is TRBJ2-5; TRBD2 aligns across 7 bases. CDR3 size: 17 residues. The V segment lost 4 bases and the J segment 1 base; nucleotides outside the gene matches: 12. The germline V gene encodes CDR1 SGHTA and CDR2 FQGNSA. The CDR3 sequence is CASSSEAPGTIQETQYF. The CDR3 region has the DNA TGTGCCAGCAGCTCGGAGGCCCCCGGGACTATCCAAGAGACCCAGTACTTC. Together with reference TRBV7-2 and TRBJ2-5, the CDR3 gives the full variable domain: GAGVSQSPSNKVTEKGKDVELRCDPISGHTALYWYRQSLGQGLEFLIYFQGNSAPDKSGLPSDRFSAERTGGSVSTLTIQRTQQEDSAVYLCASSSEAPGTIQETQYFGPGTRLLVL.

The chain recombines TRBV5-1 with TRBJ2-5, with 8 positions matching TRBD1. J was trimmed by 4 bases and V by 3 bases; bases with no gene match: 2. CDR3 length: 13 residues. In germline, CDR1 is SGHRS, CDR2 YFSETQ. CDR3 in amino acids: CASSYGQGETQYF. For the CDR3, the DNA is TGCGCCAGCAGCTATGGACAGGGAGAGACCCAGTACTTC.

V and J are TRBV27 and TRBJ1-4; D uncertain. The V gene's germline CDR1 is MNHEY and CDR2 SMNVEV (reference sequence). V lost 3 bases, J lost 8 bases, and 10 bases lay in between. The CDR3 spans 13 residues. The CDR3 DNA sequence: TGTGCCAGCAGTTTTAGGAGTGAGGAAAAACTGTTTTTT. Protein product: CASSFRSEEKLFF. Complete variable domain (other parts from reference TRBV27 and TRBJ1-4): EAQVTQNPRYLITVTGKKLTVTCSQNMNHEYMSWYRQDPGLGLRQIYYSMNVEVTDKGDVPEGYKVSRKEKRNFPLILESPSPNQTSLYFCASSFRSEEKLFFGSGTQLSVL.

The V and J genes are TRBV11-2 and TRBJ2-1; D is perhaps TRBD1 (6 bases). Germline CDR1 SGHAT, CDR2 FQNNGV. The length of the CDR3 is 15 residues. Trimming left V 5 bases short and J 3 bases short, with 14 bases between. This CDR3 reads CASSIDRPLYNEQFF. For the CDR3, the DNA is TGTGCCAGCAGCATCGACAGGCCCCTCTACAATGAGCAGTTCTTC.

V is TRBV7-2 and J is TRBJ2-3; D is perhaps TRBD2 (6 bases). This CDR3 region has 13 residues. Germline CDR1 reads SGHTA; CDR2 reads FQGNSA. Trimming took off 1 base at V and 6 bases at J, with 8 bases between the two ends. CDR3 residues: CASSLVAGDTQYF. CDR3 DNA: TGTGCCAGCAGCTTAGTGGCGGGGGATACGCAGTATTTT.

CDR3 bases: TGTGCCATCAGCTTGGGACAGGGAACGTCTGAAGCTTTCTTT. It yields the protein CAISLGQGTSEAFF. The chain carries TRBV10-3 and TRBJ1-1; 9 bases fit TRBD1. CDR1 ENHRY and CDR2 SYGVKD come from the germline V gene. Trimming cost V 6 bases and J 6 bases; bases outside gene matches: 8. The CDR3 has 14 amino acids.

The gene calls are TRBV7-2 and TRBJ1-3, with unresolved D. Germline loops: CDR1 SGHTA, CDR2 FQGNSA. The length of the CDR3 is 12 residues. V lost 8 bases, J lost 7 bases, and 12 bases lay in between. The CDR3 DNA sequence: TGTGCCAGCCGGGGAGTCGGCAACACCATATATTTT. Amino acid sequence: CASRGVGNTIYF. Variable domain in full (rest from reference TRBV7-2 and TRBJ1-3): GAGVSQSPSNKVTEKGKDVELRCDPISGHTALYWYRQSLGQGLEFLIYFQGNSAPDKSGLPSDRFSAERTGGSVSTLTIQRTQQEDSAVYLCASRGVGNTIYFGEGSWLTVV.